Only a few counts were recorded for the clone carrying this TCR beta chain. The data were taken from a study of CD8 T cells in Susac syndrome. The authors reverse transcribed roughly 0.5 to 1 ug RNA with random hexamers. TCRdb reprocessed the immunoSEQ multiplex PCR reads with MiXCR, giving one entry per CDR3 protein. The top ten hold roughly 0.12% of the sample, which has approximately 100,000 distinct CDR3 sequences, roughly 92% seen once. CD8+ and CD4+ T cells from blood underwent TCR beta sequencing. The length of the CDR3 is 14 residues. The germline CDR1 and CDR2 sequences are SQVTM and ANQGSEA. V dropped 7 bases and J dropped 6 bases, with 19 bases sitting between them.

J is TRBJ2-1 and V is TRBV29-1; weak D call: TRBD2 (6 bases). Sequenced sample: CD8+ T cells from PBMCs. This TCR was sampled from a human donor in good health. CDR3 bases: TGCAGCGCCTTGGAGGGCTCGACGGGCAATGAGCAGTTCTTC. Amino acids: CSALEGSTGNEQFF.